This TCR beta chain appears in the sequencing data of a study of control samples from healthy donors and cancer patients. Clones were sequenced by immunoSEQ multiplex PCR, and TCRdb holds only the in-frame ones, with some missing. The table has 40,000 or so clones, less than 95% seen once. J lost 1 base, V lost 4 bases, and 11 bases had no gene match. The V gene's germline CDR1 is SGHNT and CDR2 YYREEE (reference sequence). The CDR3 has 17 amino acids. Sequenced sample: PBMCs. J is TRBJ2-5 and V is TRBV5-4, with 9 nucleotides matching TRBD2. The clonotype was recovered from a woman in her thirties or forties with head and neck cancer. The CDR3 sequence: CASSPRGAGGRQETQYF. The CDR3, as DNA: TGTGCCAGCAGCCCCAGGGGGGCGGGGGGGCGCCAAGAGACCCAGTACTTC.